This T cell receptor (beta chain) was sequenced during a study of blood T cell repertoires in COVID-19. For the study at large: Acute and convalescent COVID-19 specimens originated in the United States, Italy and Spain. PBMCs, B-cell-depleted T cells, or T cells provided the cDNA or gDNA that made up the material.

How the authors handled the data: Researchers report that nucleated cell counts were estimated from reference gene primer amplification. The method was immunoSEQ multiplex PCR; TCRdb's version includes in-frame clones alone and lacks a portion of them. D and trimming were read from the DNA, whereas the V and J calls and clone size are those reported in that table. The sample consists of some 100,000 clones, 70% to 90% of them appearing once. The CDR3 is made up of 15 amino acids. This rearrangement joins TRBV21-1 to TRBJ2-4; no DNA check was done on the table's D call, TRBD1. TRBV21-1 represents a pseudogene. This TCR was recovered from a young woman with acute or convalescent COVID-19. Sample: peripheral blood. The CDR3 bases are TGTGCCAGCAGCATTGCGGCAGGGGCCAAAAACATTCAGTACTTC. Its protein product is CASSIAAGAKNIQYF.